This T cell receptor (beta chain) emerged from a study of T cell responses to AZD1222 COVID-19 vaccine. There are 13 residues in the CDR3. V was trimmed by 1 base and J by 7 bases, leaving 10 bases between them. In germline, CDR1 is SGHVS, CDR2 FNYEAQ. Measured with immunoSEQ multiplex PCR; TCRdb has only the in-frame clones, and not every one. The sample contains under 150,000 clones, roughly 88% of which appear only once. This specimen consisted of peripheral blood, obtained 28 days after the second AZD1222 dose. The TCR comes from an adult who received the AZD1222 COVID-19 vaccine. The V gene is TRBV7-6, the J gene TRBJ1-1, with no clear D. The CDR3 here is CASSLEIGGEAFF. The CDR3, as DNA: TGTGCCAGCAGCTTAGAAATTGGTGGTGAAGCTTTCTTT.